Listed below are T cell receptor beta chains from one sample, sequenced in a study of blood T cell repertoires in COVID-19. TCRdb keeps only in-frame clones here, not all; method: immunoSEQ multiplex PCR. The sample has under 95,000 clones, around 82% seen once. Material for sequencing was peripheral blood. These receptors all stem from a woman older than 75 with COVID-19, enrolled during active disease. Each CDR3 is given with its conserved first and last residue. The order of the fields is CDR3 length, V gene, D gene, clone size, J gene, CDR3 DNA, CDR3 protein. A D gene is named only where the DNA matches it firmly. Not every row has a clone size; where given, it reads once, few, many or a size class.

length: 14; V: TRBV27; D: .; size: .; J: TRBJ2-3; DNA: TGTGCCAGCAGTTTCGGCAGGGTAACAGATACGCAGTATTTT; CDR3: CASSFGRVTDTQYF
length: 12; V: TRBV5-1; D: .; size: once; J: TRBJ2-5; DNA: TGCGCCAGTTCGGGGGGCTGGGAGACCCAGTACTTC; CDR3: CASSGGWETQYF
length: 15; V: TRBV7-3; D: .; size: .; J: TRBJ2-6; DNA: TGTGCCAGCAGCAGTAGAACTCCTGGGGCCAACGTCCTGACTTTC; CDR3: CASSSRTPGANVLTF
length: 14; V: TRBV5-1; D: .; size: .; J: TRBJ2-1; DNA: TGCGCCAGCAGCTTGGGTACTATTGGGAATGAGCAGTTCTTC; CDR3: CASSLGTIGNEQFF
length: 15; V: TRBV2; D: .; size: .; J: TRBJ2-5; DNA: TGTGCCAGCAGTGAGAGAGTAGCGGTGGTGGAGACCCAGTACTTC; CDR3: CASSERVAVVETQYF
length: 13; V: TRBV7-9; D: .; size: .; J: TRBJ2-2; DNA: TGTGCCAGCAGCCAGCGGAACACCGGGGAGCTGTTTTTT; CDR3: CASSQRNTGELFF
length: 13; V: TRBV11-2; D: .; size: few; J: TRBJ1-5; DNA: TGTGCCAGCAGCTTAGGTAGGGGTGGGCCCCAGCATTTT; CDR3: CASSLGRGGPQHF
length: 13; V: TRBV5-4; D: .; size: once; J: TRBJ1-1; DNA: TGTGCCAGCAGCGGGGGACATTACACTGAAGCTTTCTTT; CDR3: CASSGGHYTEAFF
length: 13; V: TRBV3-1/TRBV3-2; D: .; size: .; J: TRBJ1-4; DNA: TGTGCCAGCAGCCAAGCGCGCGGGGGAAAACTGTTTTTT; CDR3: CASSQARGGKLFF
length: 20; V: TRBV2; D: TRBD1; size: .; J: TRBJ1-5; DNA: TGTGCCAGCAGTGAAGCTTGGGACAGGGACCCAACCTTTAGCAATCAGCCCCAGCATTTT; CDR3: CASSEAWDRDPTFSNQPQHF